A selection of T cell receptor beta chains follows, all from one sample in a study of regulatory T cells in long-lasting Graves disease. Via MiXCR, TCRdb re-called the multiplex PCR reads, giving one row per CDR3 protein. The data hold 400,000 to 450,000 distinct CDR3 sequences, with 16% observed a single time. This same sample was also part of a study on T cells in Graves' hyperthyroidism and ophthalmopathy.

The input for sequencing was peripheral blood mononuclear cells (PBMCs), taken at new diagnosis, from a patient treated with antithyroid drugs. The receptor source for this set is a woman aged 25 to 39 with Graves disease. CDR3s include the opening cysteine and the closing phenylalanine or tryptophan. Each record gives: CDR3 protein, CDR3 DNA, V gene, D gene, clone size, J gene. D genes are given only for firm matches. Size is omitted from some rows. Given values are once, few, many or a class for expanded clones.

CASRQSGGTYNEQFF	TGTGCCAGCCGGCAGAGCGGAGGGACCTACAATGAGCAGTTCTTC	TRBV28	.	many	TRBJ2-1
CASSFGGPSGHTQYF	TGTGCCAGCAGCTTCGGGGGACCCTCGGGTCATACGCAGTATTTT	TRBV5-5	.	.	TRBJ2-3
CASSSDRGLVYEQYF	TGTGCCAGCAGTTCGGACAGGGGGCTGGTATACGAGCAGTACTTT	TRBV7-9	TRBD1	.	TRBJ2-7
CASSYLQESTDTQYF	TGTGCCAGCAGTTACCTACAGGAAAGCACAGATACGCAGTATTTT	TRBV6-2/TRBV6-3	.	many	TRBJ2-3
CASRKNPPLSHEQYF	TGTGCCAGCAGGAAAAATCCGCCTCTATCGCACGAGCAGTACTTC	TRBV28	.	many	TRBJ2-7
CASTDQSKGQDSYEQYF	TGTGCCAGCACGGATCAATCGAAGGGACAGGACTCCTACGAGCAGTACTTC	TRBV5-5	TRBD1	few	TRBJ2-7
CSARAGLAVFEQYF	TGCAGTGCTAGAGCGGGACTAGCGGTCTTCGAGCAGTACTTC	TRBV20-1	TRBD2	many	TRBJ2-7
CASSSSATNEKLFF	TGTGCCAGCAGTTCAAGTGCAACTAATGAAAAACTGTTTTTT	TRBV28	.	many	TRBJ1-4
CASSFEFTDTQYF	TGTGCCAGCAGTTTTGAGTTCACAGATACGCAGTATTTT	TRBV12-3/TRBV12-4	.	many	TRBJ2-3
CASSYSWTSDEQYF	TGCGCCAGCAGTTATTCTTGGACTTCAGACGAGCAGTACTTC	TRBV5-1	.	many	TRBJ2-7
CAWSVATPYEQYF	TGTGCCTGGAGTGTAGCCACCCCCTACGAGCAGTACTTC	TRBV30	.	many	TRBJ2-7
CASSPGGQGSSPLHF	TGTGCCAGCAGTCCAGGGGGACAGGGGAGTTCACCCCTCCACTTT	TRBV12-3/TRBV12-4	TRBD1	many	TRBJ1-6
CASSSGTSGNREQYF	TGCGCCAGCAGCTCAGGGACTAGCGGGAACCGCGAGCAGTACTTC	TRBV5-1	TRBD2	many	TRBJ2-7
CASSSLVPSTDTQYF	TGTGCCAGTAGTTCATTAGTCCCTAGCACAGATACGCAGTATTTT	TRBV19	.	.	TRBJ2-3
CAWSVVSNTGELFF	TGTGCCTGGAGTGTGGTGTCAAACACCGGGGAGCTGTTTTTT	TRBV30	.	many	TRBJ2-2
CASVGQAHGNQPQHF	TGTGCCAGCGTAGGACAGGCTCATGGCAATCAGCCCCAGCATTTT	TRBV28	TRBD1	.	TRBJ1-5
CASSLRGPQGSGSNSPLHF	TGTGCCAGCAGTTTAAGAGGACCCCAGGGTAGCGGCAGTAATTCACCCCTCCACTTT	TRBV6-2/TRBV6-3	.	.	TRBJ1-6
CASSLVGSKQFF	TGTGCCAGCAGTTTAGTGGGGTCAAAGCAGTTCTTC	TRBV28	.	many	TRBJ2-1
CASSSITDSGANVLTF	TGTGCCAGCAGTTCAATCACAGACTCTGGGGCCAACGTCCTGACTTTC	TRBV12-3/TRBV12-4	.	many	TRBJ2-6
CASSPSLLTHYGYTF	TGTGCCAGCAGCCCAAGTCTGTTAACCCACTATGGCTACACCTTC	TRBV9	.	few	TRBJ1-2
CTIKGQLFGNTQYF	TGTACCATTAAAGGACAGTTATTTGGCAATACGCAGTATTTT	TRBV2	.	many	TRBJ2-3
CASSLWGQTYEQYF	TGTGCCAGCAGTTTATGGGGACAGACCTACGAGCAGTACTTC	TRBV28	TRBD1	many	TRBJ2-7
CSAKDTTKNYGYTF	TGCAGTGCTAAGGACACGACCAAGAACTATGGCTACACCTTC	TRBV20-1	.	few	TRBJ1-2
CATSDSRTSGGTYEQYF	TGTGCCACCAGTGATTCTCGGACTAGCGGGGGTACCTACGAGCAGTACTTC	TRBV24-1	TRBD2	.	TRBJ2-7
CASSYNPGGSNEQYF	TGTGCCAGCAGCTATAACCCCGGGGGCTCCAACGAGCAGTACTTC	TRBV5-1	.	many	TRBJ2-7
CASSLFVTSGSAQQFF	TGTGCCAGCAGTTTATTTGTGACTAGCGGGAGCGCACAGCAGTTCTTC	TRBV28	TRBD2	.	TRBJ2-1
CASSQKTGESGNTIYF	TGCGCCAGCAGCCAAAAGACAGGGGAATCCGGAAACACCATATATTTT	TRBV4-1	TRBD1	.	TRBJ1-3
CASSHPGTEQFF	TGTGCCAGCAGTCACCCGGGTACTGAGCAGTTCTTC	TRBV6-1	.	few	TRBJ2-1
CASSLPDRHYEQYF	TGTGCCAGCAGTCTGCCGGACCGCCACTACGAGCAGTACTTC	TRBV12-3/TRBV12-4	.	many	TRBJ2-7
CASSQGAGGPSVYNEQFF	TGCGCCAGCAGCCAAGGGGCGGGAGGGCCGTCGGTCTACAATGAGCAGTTCTTC	TRBV4-1	TRBD2	.	TRBJ2-1
CASRTTYEQYF	TGCGCCAGCCGGACTACCTACGAGCAGTACTTC	TRBV6-1	.	many	TRBJ2-7
CASSLDRSNQPQHF	TGTGCCAGCAGCTTAGACAGGAGCAATCAGCCCCAGCATTTT	TRBV4-1	.	many	TRBJ1-5
CSAPGQGFDEQFF	TGCAGTGCTCCGGGACAGGGGTTCGATGAGCAGTTCTTC	TRBV20-1	TRBD1	many	TRBJ2-1
CATQTQQGATNTEAFF	TGTGCCACCCAGACCCAACAGGGCGCGACCAACACTGAAGCTTTCTTT	TRBV10-3	.	.	TRBJ1-1
CASSLSGRARGYEQYF	TGTGCCAGCAGTTTATCGGGGAGGGCCAGGGGGTACGAGCAGTACTTC	TRBV27	.	.	TRBJ2-7
CATSDSMGPGHSTDEQFF	TGTGCCACCAGTGATTCCATGGGGCCGGGACACTCTACGGATGAGCAGTTCTTC	TRBV24-1	.	few	TRBJ2-1
CASSLEAASWGTEAFF	TGTGCCAGCAGCTTAGAAGCGGCGTCTTGGGGCACTGAAGCTTTCTTT	TRBV7-6	.	.	TRBJ1-1
CASSYNRGWSSPLHF	TGTGCCAGCAGTTATAACAGGGGTTGGAGTTCACCCCTCCACTTT	TRBV6-9	TRBD1	few	TRBJ1-6
CATHPGRNSNQPQHF	TGTGCCACCCACCCCGGACGCAATAGCAATCAGCCCCAGCATTTT	TRBV19	.	few	TRBJ1-5
CSIEDTRYNEQFF	TGCAGCATTGAAGACACAAGGTACAATGAGCAGTTCTTC	TRBV29-1	.	.	TRBJ2-1